This T cell receptor (beta chain) originates from a study of blood T cell repertoires in COVID-19. V lost 3 bases to trimming and J lost 8 bases, with 19 bases between them. This CDR3 is built from 16 residues. The germline V gene has CDR1 KGHSH and CDR2 LQKENI. TCRdb keeps only in-frame clones here, not all; method: immunoSEQ multiplex PCR. The sample includes about 15,000 clones, about 85% of them seen just once. The sequenced sample was peripheral blood. The chain links TRBV18 to TRBJ1-4, with D perhaps matching TRBD1 (5 bases). This TCR was sampled from a man between 60 and 75 years old with acute or convalescent COVID-19. Written as DNA, the CDR3 is TGTGCCAGCTCACCGACCTCCCAGGGTTCGGGCGAAAAACTGTTTTTT. This codes for CASSPTSQGSGEKLFF.